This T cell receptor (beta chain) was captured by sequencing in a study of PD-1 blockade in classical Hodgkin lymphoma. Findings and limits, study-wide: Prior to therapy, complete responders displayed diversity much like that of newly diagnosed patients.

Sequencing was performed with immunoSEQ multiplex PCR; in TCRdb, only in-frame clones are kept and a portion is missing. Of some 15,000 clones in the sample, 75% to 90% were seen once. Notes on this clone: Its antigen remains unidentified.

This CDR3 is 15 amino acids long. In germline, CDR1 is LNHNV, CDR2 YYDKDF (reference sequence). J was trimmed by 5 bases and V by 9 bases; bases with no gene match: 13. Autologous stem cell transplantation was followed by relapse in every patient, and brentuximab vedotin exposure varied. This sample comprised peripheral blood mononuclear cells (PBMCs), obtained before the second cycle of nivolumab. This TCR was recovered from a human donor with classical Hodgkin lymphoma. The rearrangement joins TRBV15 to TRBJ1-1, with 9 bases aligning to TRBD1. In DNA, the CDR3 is TGTGCCACGAGAACGGGACAGGGAGTTGGTACTGAAGCTTTCTTT. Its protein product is CATRTGQGVGTEAFF.